Sequencing of this T cell receptor (beta chain) was carried out in a study of control samples from healthy donors and cancer patients. This CDR3 comprises 17 residues. The V gene end was trimmed by 6 bases and the J gene end by 0 bases; junction bases not matched to a gene: 6. The germline CDR1 and CDR2 sequences are LGHDT and YNNKEL (reference sequence). The data were produced by immunoSEQ multiplex PCR, yet TCRdb's version contains in-frame clones alone and is incomplete. Found here are about 160,000 clones, around 96% of them singletons; the top ten hold 8.5%. The chain recombines TRBV3-1 (or the pseudogene TRBV3-2) with TRBJ1-6, with 9 bases aligning to TRBD1. Input material: blood. This clonotype was obtained from a woman aged 35 to 49 in good health. Here the CDR3 DNA reads TGTGCCAGCAGTCGGGACAGGGAGGTCTCCTATAATTCACCCCTCCACTTT. It encodes CASSRDREVSYNSPLHF.